The source of this TCR beta chain is a study of T cell responses to AZD1222 COVID-19 vaccine listed by TCRdb under 2021. In terms of the full investigation: AZD1222 recipients given second doses at about 4 weeks or at about 12 weeks were pooled, since spike-specific TCR depth and breadth were not found to differ between the two schedules. TCR sequencing was performed for approximately 240 trial participants, of whom 200 to 210 were given two doses of AZD1222 and roughly 25 were given two doses of MenACWY control vaccine. Trial participants were enrolled into age subgroups of 18-55, 56-69 and 70-plus years, which contained roughly 150, 30 and 60 TCR-sequenced participants, respectively.

The sample's time point, from its label and the paper: baseline before first vaccination. Vaccinee samples came from UK trials COV001 and COV002, including a single-blind randomized controlled phase 2/3 trial of AZD1222 (ChAdOx1 nCoV-19) in healthy adults. For TCRbeta chain sequencing, PBMC samples from trial participants were taken at day 0 and at day 28 after the second dose. CDR1 and CDR2, looked up from the germline V gene (reference sequence), are LGHDT and YNNKEL. The CDR3 measures 13 amino acids from cysteine to phenylalanine. The entry retains the CDR3 DNA only, 39 bases that are in frame from base 1. Relative to germline, V is 7 bases shorter and J is 2 bases shorter, with 8 bases between their ends. About this clone itself: Its antigen is currently not known. It has no much larger one-base neighbor in the sample; base qualities were not kept.

The CDR3 regions of human TCRbeta chains were analyzed by immunosequencing. The study's own analysis went as follows. TCRs in the repertoires were matched against a reference library of SARS-CoV-2-specific TCRs that had been generated with the MIRA antigen-specificity platform. Breadth meant the fraction of unique TCRs that were SARS-CoV-2-associated, whereas depth meant the fraction of total T cells that were SARS-CoV-2-associated. Using the MIRA data, each spike-specific TCR was mapped to the spike region that the TCR reacts to and placed in a CD4 or CD8 class. Log10-transformed breadth and depth values were compared by one-way ANOVA with Sidak's multiple comparisons tests. TCRdb's version of the immuneACCESS table is confined to in-frame rearrangements and falls short of the full clone set. An unresolved V gene accounts for under half of the shortfall where checked; the remainder is of unknown origin. That table gives V, J and clone size, and the DNA gave D and trimming. This sample is represented by 130,000 to 150,000 clones; 80% to 95% of them were singletons. Roughly 3.1% of the sample lies in the top ten.

Overall study outcomes, separate from this receptor: In the small 56-69-year group, the increase in depth fell short of significance, most likely because of low power. Vaccine-associated CD4 TCRs spanned the whole spike protein, with dominant responses in regions 160-218 and 743-854. Participants were mostly white British and included more females than males, and it was suggested by the authors that clonal diversity may have been underestimated. Reportedly, close to half of the unique spike-specific TCRs recognized epitopes lying outside the regions that are mutated in the B.1.351 and B.1.1.7 variants. Because no day 14 peak-response samples were available, the repertoires could be characterized only after the peak T cell response. Conclusions about previously exposed vaccinees are limited because only five to seven AZD1222 recipients were SARS-CoV-2 seropositive at baseline. After two AZD1222 doses, both the breadth and the depth of spike-specific TCRs were significantly higher than at day 0 and than in MenACWY recipients.

The source is an adult in good health. Recombination joined TRBV3-1 (or the pseudogene TRBV3-2) with TRBJ2-2, with the D gene too uncertain to name. The sample was peripheral blood, taken on day 0 of AZD1222 vaccination. The nucleotide sequence is TGTGCCAGCACCGCGGCTAACACCGGGGAGCTGTTTTTT. Its translation is CASTAANTGELFF.